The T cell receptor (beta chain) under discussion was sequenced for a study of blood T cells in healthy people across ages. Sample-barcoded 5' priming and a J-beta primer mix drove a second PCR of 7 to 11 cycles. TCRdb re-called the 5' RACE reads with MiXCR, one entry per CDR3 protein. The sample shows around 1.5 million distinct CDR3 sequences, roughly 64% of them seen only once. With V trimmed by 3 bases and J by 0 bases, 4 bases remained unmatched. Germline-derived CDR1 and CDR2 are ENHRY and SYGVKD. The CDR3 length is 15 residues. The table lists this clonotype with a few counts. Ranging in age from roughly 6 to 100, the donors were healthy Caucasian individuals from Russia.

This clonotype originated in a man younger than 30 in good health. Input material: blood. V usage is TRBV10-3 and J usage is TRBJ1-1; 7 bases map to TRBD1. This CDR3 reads CAISEQQGMNTEAFF. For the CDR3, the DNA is TGTGCCATCAGTGAACAACAGGGGATGAACACTGAAGCTTTCTTT.